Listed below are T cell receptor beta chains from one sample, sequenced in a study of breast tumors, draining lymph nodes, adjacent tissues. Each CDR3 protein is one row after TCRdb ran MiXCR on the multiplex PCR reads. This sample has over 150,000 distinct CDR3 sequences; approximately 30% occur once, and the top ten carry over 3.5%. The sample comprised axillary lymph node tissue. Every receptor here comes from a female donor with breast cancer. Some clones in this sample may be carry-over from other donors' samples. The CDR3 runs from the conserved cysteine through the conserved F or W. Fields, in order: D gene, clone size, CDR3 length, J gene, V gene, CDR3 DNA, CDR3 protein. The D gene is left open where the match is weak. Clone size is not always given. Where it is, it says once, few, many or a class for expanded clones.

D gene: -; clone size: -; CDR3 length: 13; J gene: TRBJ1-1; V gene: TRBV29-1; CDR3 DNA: TGCAGCGCCAACAGGGATCAGAGCACTAAAGCTTTCTTT; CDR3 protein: CSANRDQSTKAFF
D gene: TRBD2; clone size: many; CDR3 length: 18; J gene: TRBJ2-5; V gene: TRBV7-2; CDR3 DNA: TGTGCCAGCAGCTTATGGCCTGGGACTAGCGGGGTGGGGGAGACCCAGTACTTC; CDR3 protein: CASSLWPGTSGVGETQYF
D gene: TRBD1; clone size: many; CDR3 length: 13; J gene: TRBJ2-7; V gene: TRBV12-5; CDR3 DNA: TGTGCTAGTGGTTGGACAGGGTTGCAAGAGCAGTACTTC; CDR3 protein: CASGWTGLQEQYF
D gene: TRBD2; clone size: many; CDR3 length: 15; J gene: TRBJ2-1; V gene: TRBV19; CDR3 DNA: TGTGCCAGTAGGAAGGGACTAGCGGGCGTCAATGAGCAGTTCTTC; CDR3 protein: CASRKGLAGVNEQFF
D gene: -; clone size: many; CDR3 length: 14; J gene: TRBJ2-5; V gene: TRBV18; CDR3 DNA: TGTGCCAGCTCACCAGCCGACATCGAAGAGACCCAGTACTTC; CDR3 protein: CASSPADIEETQYF
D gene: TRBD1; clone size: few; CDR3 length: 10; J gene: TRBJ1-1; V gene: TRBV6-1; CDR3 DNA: TGTGCCATCGACAGGGGGCCGGCTTTCTTT; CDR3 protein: CAIDRGPAFF
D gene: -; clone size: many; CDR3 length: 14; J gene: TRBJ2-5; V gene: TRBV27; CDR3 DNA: TGTGCCAGCAGCATCACAGGATTCCAAGAGACCCAGTACTTC; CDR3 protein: CASSITGFQETQYF
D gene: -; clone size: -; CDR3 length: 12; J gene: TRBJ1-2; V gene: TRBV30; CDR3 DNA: TGTGCCTGGAGTGTTAGCAGGGGTGGCTACACCTTC; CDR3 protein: CAWSVSRGGYTF
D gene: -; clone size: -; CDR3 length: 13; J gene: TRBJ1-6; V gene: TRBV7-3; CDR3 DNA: TGTGCCAGCAGACGGGAAGCGAATTCACCCCTCCACTTT; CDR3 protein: CASRREANSPLHF
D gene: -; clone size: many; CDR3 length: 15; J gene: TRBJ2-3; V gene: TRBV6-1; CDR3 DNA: TGTGCCAGCAGCACCTGGGACTCCCCCTCAGATACGCAGTATTTT; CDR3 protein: CASSTWDSPSDTQYF
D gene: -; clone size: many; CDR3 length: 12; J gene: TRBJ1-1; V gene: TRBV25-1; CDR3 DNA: TGTGCCAGCATTGGACGGATCGCTGAAGCTTTCTTT; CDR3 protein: CASIGRIAEAFF
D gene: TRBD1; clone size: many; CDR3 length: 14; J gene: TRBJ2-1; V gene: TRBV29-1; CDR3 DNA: TGCAGCGTTACAAGACAGGGGATATACAATGAGCAGTTCTTC; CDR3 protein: CSVTRQGIYNEQFF
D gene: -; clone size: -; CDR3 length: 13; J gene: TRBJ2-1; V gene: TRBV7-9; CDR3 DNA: TGTGCCAGCAGCTCGGCCCCCTACAATGAGCAGTTCTTC; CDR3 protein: CASSSAPYNEQFF
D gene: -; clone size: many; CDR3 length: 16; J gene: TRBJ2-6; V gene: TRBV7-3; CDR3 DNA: TGTGCCAGCAGCCGGGCGCCGGGAACTGGGGCCAACGTCCTGACTTTC; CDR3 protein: CASSRAPGTGANVLTF
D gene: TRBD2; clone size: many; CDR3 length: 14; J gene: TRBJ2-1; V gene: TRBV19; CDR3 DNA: TGTGCCAGTAACCCAGCGGGATCCTACAATGAGCAGTTCTTC; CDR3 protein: CASNPAGSYNEQFF
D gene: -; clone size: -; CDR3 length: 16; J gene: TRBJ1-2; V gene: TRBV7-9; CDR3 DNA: TGTGCCAGCAGCTTAGTCGGTACAGGGAGGGACTATGGCCGCACCTTC; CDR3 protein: CASSLVGTGRDYGRTF
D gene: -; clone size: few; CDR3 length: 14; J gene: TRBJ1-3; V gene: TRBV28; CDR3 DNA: TGTGCCTCCCTCGACAGGAGGTCTGGAAACACCATATATTTT; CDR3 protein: CASLDRRSGNTIYF
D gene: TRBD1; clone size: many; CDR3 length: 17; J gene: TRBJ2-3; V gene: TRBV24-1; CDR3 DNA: TGTGCCACCAGTGATTTGGGACAGGGGATCTACACAGATACGCAGTATTTT; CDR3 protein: CATSDLGQGIYTDTQYF
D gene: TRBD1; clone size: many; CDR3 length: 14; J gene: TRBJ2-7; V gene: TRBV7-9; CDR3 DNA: TGTGCCAGCAGCCTCTGGACAGGGGGCTACGAGCAGTACTTC; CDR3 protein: CASSLWTGGYEQYF
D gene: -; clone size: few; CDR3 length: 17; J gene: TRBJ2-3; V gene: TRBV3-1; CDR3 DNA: TGTGCCAGCAGCCGGGTAATAACCCGACCCTCATTGGATACGCAGTATTTT; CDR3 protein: CASSRVITRPSLDTQYF
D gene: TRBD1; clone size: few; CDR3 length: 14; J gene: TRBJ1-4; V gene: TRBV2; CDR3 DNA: TGTGCCAGCAGCGCCGGGACAGGGAACGAAAAACTGTTTTTT; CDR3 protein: CASSAGTGNEKLFF
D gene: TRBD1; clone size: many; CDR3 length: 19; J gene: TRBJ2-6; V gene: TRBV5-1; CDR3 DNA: TGCGCCAGCAGCTTGGGGGACAGACTCTCTCTCTCTGGGGCCAACGTCCTGACTTTC; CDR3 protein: CASSLGDRLSLSGANVLTF